These 11 T cell receptor beta chains were all obtained from the same sample, sequenced in a study of cytomegalovirus exposure and HLA in healthy donors. Primers included in the PCR were 60 Vbeta and 13 Jbeta primers. Produced via immunoSEQ multiplex PCR; TCRdb's table is partial and in-frame only. Among roughly 250,000 clones listed, 80% were seen once. Sequenced input: PBMCs. The receptors originated from a girl aged 2 to 9 in good health and CMV-seronegative.

This clone was found a few times. This chain connects TRBV4-1 to TRBJ2-1, with D possibly TRBD1 on 6 matching bases. This CDR3 region has 17 residues. Per germline, CDR1 MGHRA and CDR2 YSYEKL. V was trimmed by 1 base and J by 5 bases, leaving 18 bases between them. CDR3: CASSQVGAAVTHNEQFF. The CDR3 DNA follows: TGCGCCAGCAGCCAAGTGGGGGCGGCAGTCACCCACAATGAGCAGTTCTTC.

V is TRBV18 and J is TRBJ1-1; D is perhaps TRBD1 (5 bases). CDR3 size: 13 residues. V was clipped by 7 bases and J by 4 bases, with 13 bases between them. Germline-derived CDR1 and CDR2 are KGHSH and LQKENI. CDR3 in DNA: TGTGCCAGCTTAGCCCAGGGAGGCACTGAAGCTTTCTTT. This sequence encodes CASLAQGGTEAFF.

V and J are TRBV29-1 and TRBJ1-2, with 8 nucleotides matching TRBD1. This CDR3 region has 14 residues. The V gene end was trimmed by 6 bases and the J gene end by 8 bases; junction bases not matched to a gene: 14. Germline values: CDR1 SQVTM, CDR2 ANQGSEA. This chain's CDR3 is CSVAPGQGVGGYTF. In DNA form, the CDR3 reads TGCAGCGTAGCCCCTGGACAGGGTGTGGGAGGCTACACCTTC.

The rearrangement links TRBV7-6 to TRBJ1-5, with D possibly matching TRBD1 (5 bases). CDR3 length: 15 residues. Germline CDR1 is SGHVS and CDR2 is FNYEAQ. V was cut by 6 bases and J by 7 bases, with 19 bases left in between. CDR3 DNA: TGTGCCAGCAGTTGGGGGGGAGGGATTGGGCAGCCCCAGCATTTT. The encoded protein is CASSWGGGIGQPQHF.

The rearrangement joins TRBV9 to TRBJ2-3; 9 bases fit TRBD1. The germline CDR1 and CDR2 sequences are SGDLS and YYNGEE. The length of the CDR3 is 20 residues. Unmatched junction bases numbered 17, after V lost 1 base and J lost 2 bases. The CDR3 bases are TGTGCCAGCAGCGTAAGACCCGGGACAGGGTGGGAGGTTCACACAGATACGCAGTATTTT. Protein product: CASSVRPGTGWEVHTDTQYF.

This chain uses TRBV5-4 with TRBJ2-3; perhaps TRBD2 as D (7 bases). There are 14 residues in the CDR3. The germline CDR1 and CDR2 sequences are SGHNT and YYREEE (reference sequence). V shed 4 bases and J shed 1 base, with 10 bases lying between them. The CDR3, as DNA: TGTGCCAGCAGCCGAGGGGGGGGCACAGATACGCAGTATTTT. It yields the protein CASSRGGGTDTQYF.

In this sample, this clone turned up a few times. The chain uses TRBV20-1 and TRBJ2-1; D is perhaps TRBD1 (6 bases). V was pared by 2 bases and J by 12 bases, with 11 bases between. CDR1 and CDR2 (germline): DFQATT, SNEGSKA (reference sequence). CDR3 length: 11 amino acids. CDR3 coding DNA: TGCAGTGCTAGAACAGGGCTGGGGCAGTTCTTC. Translation: CSARTGLGQFF.

The rearrangement uses TRBV28 and TRBJ1-5, with D maybe TRBD1 (6 bases). The ends were cut back, 7 bases at V and 4 bases at J, with 8 bases in the middle. The CDR3 extends over 12 amino acids. From germline, CDR1 is MDHEN and CDR2 SYDVKM. The CDR3 nucleotides read TGTGCCAGCAAAACAGGGAATCAGCCCCAGCATTTT. It is translated as CASKTGNQPQHF.

This clone was seen a single time. The chain uses TRBV5-1 and TRBJ2-3, with D possibly TRBD1 on 6 matching bases. This CDR3 region has 14 residues. Germline loops: CDR1 SGHRS, CDR2 YFSETQ. Trimming cost V 6 bases and J 4 bases, with 15 bases left between them. The CDR3 nucleotides read TGCGCCAGCAAGACACAGGGAGTAGCAGATACGCAGTATTTT. This translates into CASKTQGVADTQYF.

The rearrangement joins TRBV5-4 to TRBJ2-7; D may be TRBD1 (6 bases). CDR3 length: 13 amino acids. V was pared by 7 bases and J by 6 bases, with 17 bases between. Germline lookup yields CDR1 SGHNT and CDR2 YYREEE (reference sequence). CDR3 loop: CASGRQAASEQYF. CDR3 bases: TGTGCCAGCGGAAGACAGGCAGCTTCCGAGCAGTACTTC.

The chain recombines TRBV7-9 with TRBJ2-2; tentatively, D is TRBD1 (6 bases). The germline V and J ends were trimmed by 0 bases and 1 base, with 9 bases remaining between them. The CDR3 is made up of 16 amino acids. CDR1 SEHNR and CDR2 FQNEAQ come from the germline V gene (reference sequence). The CDR3 reads CASSLAWGLNTGELFF. CDR3 bases: TGTGCCAGCAGCTTAGCCTGGGGGCTGAACACCGGGGAGCTGTTTTTT. Full variable domain (missing parts from reference TRBV7-9 and TRBJ2-2): DTGVSQNPRHKITKRGQNVTFRCDPISEHNRLYWYRQTLGQGPEFLTYFQNEAQLEKSRLLSDRFSAERPKGSFSTLEIQRTEQGDSAMYLCASSLAWGLNTGELFFGEGSRLTVL.